This T cell receptor beta chain was obtained from a study of T cells after yellow fever vaccination. This clonotype showed up just a few times. TCRdb processed the 5' RACE reads anew with MiXCR; each CDR3 protein has one entry. Among 300,000 to 350,000 distinct CDR3 sequences listed, roughly 4% were seen once. The germline CDR1 and CDR2 sequences are MNHEY and SVGEGT. V shed 8 bases and J shed 0 bases, with 20 bases lying between them. This CDR3 region has 17 residues. The J gene is TRBJ1-5, the V gene TRBV6-2 or TRBV6-3, with a possible D match to TRBD1 (5 bases). This specimen consisted of PBMCs, obtained 5 days after the yellow fever booster vaccination. The source is a man between 18 and 29 years old who received the YFV17D yellow fever vaccine. The CDR3 DNA reads as TGTGCCAGCCGCCCGGAGGGGAGTGGGGGTAGCAATCAGCCCCAGCATTTT. It yields the protein CASRPEGSGGSNQPQHF.